Listed below are T cell receptor beta chains from one sample, sequenced in a study of T-cell reconstitution after alpha-beta-depleted transplantation in children. TCRdb redid the calling of the PCR reads with MiXCR, one entry per CDR3 protein. The table records about 610,000 distinct CDR3 sequences, 27% of them present only once. This specimen was PBMCs, taken before TCRalphabeta/CD19-depleted stem cell transplant. All receptors derive from a boy in the first two years of life with Wiskott-Aldrich syndrome, due to receive a stem cell transplant. Each CDR3 is given with its conserved first and last residue. The order of the fields is clone size, D gene, J gene, V gene, CDR3 DNA, CDR3 protein. The D gene is left open where the match is weak. The size entry is marked missing in some rows and otherwise reads once, few, many or a size class.

.,.,TRBJ2-7,TRBV20-1,TGCAGTGCCCCAGGGGGCGGGGGGTACGAGCAGTACTTC,CSAPGGGGYEQYF
.,.,TRBJ2-1,TRBV28,TGTGCCCACAGGGCTAGCGGAAAACAGCAGTTCTTC,CAHRASGKQQFF
.,TRBD1,TRBJ2-1,TRBV7-2,TGTGCCAGCAGCGCAGGGGGGACAGGGAGCAGTGAGCAGTTCTTC,CASSAGGTGSSEQFF
.,TRBD1,TRBJ2-1,TRBV10-3,TGTGCCATCAGTGAGAGCGGGACAGGGGGTCTCAATGAGCAGTTCTTC,CAISESGTGGLNEQFF
few,.,TRBJ1-6,TRBV12-3/TRBV12-4,TGTGCCAGCAGTCCTACAGGTGCAGATTCACCCCTCCACTTT,CASSPTGADSPLHF
many,.,TRBJ2-1,TRBV5-1,TGTGCCAGCAGTTTCGACTCCTACAATGAGCAGTTCTTC,CASSFDSYNEQFF
many,.,TRBJ2-7,TRBV4-1,TGCGCCAGCAGCCAGACTACTAGCAGTTACGAGCAGTACTTC,CASSQTTSSYEQYF
.,.,TRBJ1-4,TRBV18,TGTGCCAGCTCCGTCGGGGTTGAAAAACTGTTTTTT,CASSVGVEKLFF
.,.,TRBJ2-5,TRBV5-1,TGCGCCAGCAGATACGGATCCGGGTCGGAGCGAGAGACCCAGTACTTC,CASRYGSGSERETQYF
few,TRBD2,TRBJ2-1,TRBV20-1,TGCAGTGCCAGCGGGAGGCCGAGCTCCTACAATGAGCAGTTCTTC,CSASGRPSSYNEQFF
few,.,TRBJ2-1,TRBV4-1,TGCGCCAGCAGCCAAGCTCCCACTCGGGATGTCTATGAGCAGTTCTTC,CASSQAPTRDVYEQFF
.,TRBD2,TRBJ2-2,TRBV7-3,TGTGCCAGCAGCTTATATCCTAGCGGGAGCGTGAACGCCGGGGAGCTGTTTTTT,CASSLYPSGSVNAGELFF
few,TRBD2,TRBJ2-3,TRBV11-2,TGTGCCAGCAGCTTAGACGGTCTGGGGGGGACAGATACGCAGTATTTT,CASSLDGLGGTDTQYF
few,TRBD2,TRBJ2-1,TRBV28,TGTGCCACCCGACTAGCGGACAATGAGCAGTTCTTC,CATRLADNEQFF
.,.,TRBJ1-1,TRBV5-1,TGCGCCAGCAGCCAAATAGGGCGCAGCACTGAAGCTTTCTTT,CASSQIGRSTEAFF
.,TRBD1,TRBJ1-2,TRBV12-3/TRBV12-4,TGTGCCAGCAGGACAACAGGGGAGGAAGACTATGGCTACACCTTC,CASRTTGEEDYGYTF
.,.,TRBJ2-5,TRBV12-3/TRBV12-4,TGTGCCAGCAGCTCGGGGGAGAGAGGAGAGACCCAGTACTTC,CASSSGERGETQYF
few,.,TRBJ2-5,TRBV20-1,TGCAGTGGCAGCGGACAAGAGACCCAGTACTTC,CSGSGQETQYF
few,TRBD1,TRBJ2-7,TRBV10-3,TGTGCCATCAGCACCGGGACAGGTCGCTACGAGCAGTACTTC,CAISTGTGRYEQYF
once,TRBD1,TRBJ2-3,TRBV12-3/TRBV12-4,TGTGCCAGCATTCTCACCGGGACAGGGACAGATACGCAGTATTTT,CASILTGTGTDTQYF
.,.,TRBJ1-1,TRBV6-1,TGTGCCAGCAGTGCTAGACAGGTGAACACTGAAGCTTTCTTT,CASSARQVNTEAFF
few,.,TRBJ2-3,TRBV5-1,TGCGCCAGCAGCAGGGAAAAAAGCACAGATACGCAGTATTTT,CASSREKSTDTQYF
.,TRBD2,TRBJ2-7,TRBV3-1,TGTGCCAGCAGCCCAAGACTAGCGGGAGGGACCTACGAGCAGTACTTC,CASSPRLAGGTYEQYF
few,TRBD2,TRBJ2-7,TRBV20-1,TGCAGTGCTAGCGCTAGCGGGAGGTACGAGCAGTACTTC,CSASASGRYEQYF
.,.,TRBJ2-1,TRBV10-3,TGTGCCATCAGTGAAGGGGACTCCTACAATGAGCAGTTCTTC,CAISEGDSYNEQFF